The source of this TCR beta chain is a study of blood T cell repertoires in COVID-19. Profiled with immunoSEQ multiplex PCR; TCRdb holds only in-frame clones, not every one. The table has 450,000 or so clones, roughly 87% seen once; the top ten hold 0.6%. This CDR3 region has 14 residues. J gave up 6 bases and V 4 bases, and 6 bases lay outside the gene matches. Germline loops: CDR1 SGDLS, CDR2 YYNGEE. Membership in each cohort depended on participant-reported clinical history. This chain joins TRBV9 and TRBJ1-3; 8 bases align to TRBD1. This sequence originates from a man younger than 35 who had recovered from COVID-19. The sample comprised PBMCs or T cells enriched from blood (not recorded which). CDR3 protein: CASSTAGQVNTIYF. The DNA for the CDR3 is TGTGCCAGCAGCACCGCGGGACAGGTAAACACCATATATTTT.